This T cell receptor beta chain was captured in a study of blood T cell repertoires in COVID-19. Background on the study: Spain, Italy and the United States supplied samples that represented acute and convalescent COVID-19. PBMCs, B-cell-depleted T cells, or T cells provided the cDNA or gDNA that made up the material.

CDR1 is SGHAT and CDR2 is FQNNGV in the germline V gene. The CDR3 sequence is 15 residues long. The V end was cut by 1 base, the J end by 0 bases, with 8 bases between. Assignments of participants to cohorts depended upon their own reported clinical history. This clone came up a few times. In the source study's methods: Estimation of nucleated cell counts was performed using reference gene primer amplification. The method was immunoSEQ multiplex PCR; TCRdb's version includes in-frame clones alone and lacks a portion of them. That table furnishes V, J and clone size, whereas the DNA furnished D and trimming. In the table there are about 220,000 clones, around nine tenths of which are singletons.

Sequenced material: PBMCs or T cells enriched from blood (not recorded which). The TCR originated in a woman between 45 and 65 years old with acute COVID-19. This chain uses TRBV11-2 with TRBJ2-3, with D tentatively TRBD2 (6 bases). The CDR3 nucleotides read TGTGCCAGCAGCTTAGTGGGACTCAGCACAGATACGCAGTATTTT. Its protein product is CASSLVGLSTDTQYF.